This passage covers 21 T cell receptor beta chains from one sample sequenced in a study of CD8 T cells in Susac syndrome. Random hexamers were used to reverse transcribe an amount of roughly 0.5 to 1 ug RNA. MiXCR was run by TCRdb on the immunoSEQ multiplex PCR reads, yielding one entry per CDR3 protein. The sample contains some 200,000 distinct CDR3 sequences, 95% of which appear only once. The specimen was CD8+ T cells from PBMCs. Receptors originate from a human donor with Susac syndrome.

The chain combines TRBV9 with TRBJ2-4, with 9 bases fitting TRBD1. Trimming at V came to 2 bases and at J to 6 bases, leaving 6 bases not matched to a gene. Germline lookup yields CDR1 SGDLS and CDR2 YYNGEE. This CDR3 contains 15 residues. CDR3 in DNA: TGTGCCAGCAGCGTGGGACAGGGAGTGGCAAACATTCAGTACTTC. Translating gives CASSVGQGVANIQYF. The whole variable domain, filled in from reference TRBV9 and TRBJ2-4, reads DSGVTQTPKHLITATGQRVTLRCSPRSGDLSVYWYQQSLDQGLQFLIQYYNGEERAKGNILERFSAQQFPDLHSELNLSSLELGDSALYFCASSVGQGVANIQYFGAGTRLSVL.

The chain couples TRBV12-3 or TRBV12-4 to TRBJ1-1, with TRBD1 matching 7 bases. V gave up 6 bases and J gave up 7 bases; unmatched junction bases: 5. The CDR3 loop spans 12 amino acids. The CDR3 DNA is TGTGCCAGCAGCCAGGGGGGCGTTGAAGCTTTCTTT. Protein sequence: CASSQGGVEAFF.

CDR3 protein: CASSVGQGATYGYTF. The DNA for the CDR3 is TGCGCCAGCAGCGTGGGACAGGGGGCCACCTATGGCTACACCTTC. The chain recombines TRBV5-1 with TRBJ1-2; 12 positions agree with TRBD1. The CDR3 spans 15 residues. J gave up 4 bases and V 4 bases, and 5 bases lay outside the gene matches. Germline assignment: CDR1 SGHRS and CDR2 YFSETQ.

V usage is TRBV20-1 and J usage is TRBJ1-5; TRBD1 agrees at 8 bases. Trimming cost V 3 bases and J 8 bases; bases outside gene matches: 9. The length of the CDR3 is 14 residues. CDR1 is DFQATT, CDR2 SNEGSKA, per germline (reference sequence). The CDR3 nucleotides read TGCAGTGCTAGGGCCCGGACAGGGTTGGAGCCCCAGCATTTT. This sequence encodes CSARARTGLEPQHF.

This clonotype was seen just once. This CDR3 is CASSLSLAGETQYF. The CDR3 DNA follows: TGTGCCAGCAGCTTATCTTTAGCAGGAGAGACCCAGTACTTC. This chain connects TRBV7-9 to TRBJ2-5; D not resolved. Trimming stripped 2 bases from V and 4 bases from J, with 11 bases between. The CDR3 loop spans 14 amino acids. From germline, CDR1 is SEHNR and CDR2 FQNEAQ (reference sequence).

V and J are TRBV6-6 and TRBJ2-1; 9 nucleotides align to TRBD1. The germline V gene has CDR1 MNHNY and CDR2 SVGAGI (reference sequence). The CDR3 totals 15 residues. V gave up 6 bases and J gave up 4 bases; unmatched junction bases: 7. The CDR3 sequence: CASRWDRVIYNEQFF. The DNA for the CDR3 is TGTGCCAGCAGGTGGGACAGGGTAATATACAATGAGCAGTTCTTC.

V usage is TRBV5-1 and J usage is TRBJ1-2; TRBD1 aligns across 9 bases. Per germline, CDR1 SGHRS and CDR2 YFSETQ. This CDR3 is built from 17 residues. Trimming took 0 bases from V and 6 from J; bases not matched to a gene: 12. The CDR3 nucleotides read TGCGCCAGCAGCTTGGAGGGACAGGGCTTAATCCATAATGGCTACACCTTC. Its translation is CASSLEGQGLIHNGYTF.

The chain links TRBV11-2 to TRBJ2-7; no clear D gene. CDR1 and CDR2 (germline): SGHAT, FQNNGV. Trimming stripped 4 bases from V and 5 bases from J, with 6 bases between. This CDR3 spans 11 amino acids. The CDR3 loop is CASSSTHEQYF. In DNA, the CDR3 is TGTGCCAGCAGCTCCACCCACGAGCAGTACTTC.

The rearrangement joins TRBV6-5 to TRBJ1-1, with D perhaps TRBD1 (5 bases). The V gene's germline CDR1 is MNHEY and CDR2 SVGAGI. V dropped 11 bases and J dropped 4 bases, with 14 bases sitting between them. The CDR3 sequence is 12 residues long. The CDR3 bases are TGTGCCTCTAAGGGGTTTGGCACTGAAGCTTTCTTT. Its protein product is CASKGFGTEAFF.

This clonotype occurred once. The rearrangement uses TRBV12-3 or TRBV12-4 and TRBJ2-1; 13 positions match TRBD2. CDR3 length: 18 amino acids. V shed 6 bases and J 0 bases; nucleotides not matched to a gene: 8. The CDR3 sequence is CASSSGTSGTSSYNEQFF. The CDR3, as DNA: TGTGCCAGCAGCTCCGGGACTAGCGGGACCAGCTCCTACAATGAGCAGTTCTTC.

This chain uses TRBV9 with TRBJ1-3; perhaps TRBD1 as D (5 bases). CDR1 and CDR2 (germline): SGDLS, YYNGEE. The CDR3 sequence is 16 residues long. V was pared by 0 bases and J by 0 bases, with 10 bases between. This chain's CDR3 is CASSVADRLSGNTIYF. DNA of the CDR3: TGTGCCAGCAGCGTAGCTGACAGACTCTCTGGAAACACCATATATTTT.

The count of this clonotype is one. The chain links TRBV15 to TRBJ2-7, with 10 bases that match TRBD1. Per germline, CDR1 LNHNV and CDR2 YYDKDF (reference sequence). The CDR3 is 17 amino acids. V gave up 5 bases and J gave up 0 bases; unmatched junction bases: 10. DNA of the CDR3: TGTGCCACCAGCGCAAATCCGGGGACAGGGGTCTCCTACGAGCAGTACTTC. Translated, it gives CATSANPGTGVSYEQYF. The variable domain in full, with the rest retrieved from reference TRBV15 and TRBJ2-7, is DAMVIQNPRYQVTQFGKPVTLSCSQTLNHNVMYWYQQKSSQAPKLLFHYYDKDFNNEADTPDNFQSRRPNTSFCFLDIRSPGLGDTAMYLCATSANPGTGVSYEQYFGPGTRLTVT.

The chain joins TRBV2 to TRBJ2-5; D is perhaps TRBD2 (6 bases). Germline CDR1 reads SNHLY; CDR2 reads FYNNEI. The ends were cut back, 3 bases at V and 5 bases at J, with 16 bases in the middle. The CDR3 is 15 amino acids. In DNA, the CDR3 is TGTGCCAGCAGTGACCTTGGAGGGACTGGGGAGACCCAGTACTTC. This encodes CASSDLGGTGETQYF.

The chain couples TRBV18 to TRBJ2-7; D is undetermined. Deletions cut 2 bases from V and 2 bases from J, with 10 bases between. Looked up from germline, CDR1 is KGHSH and CDR2 is LQKENI. The CDR3 covers 14 residues. The CDR3 sequence is CASSPSNSPYEQYF. CDR3 coding DNA: TGTGCCAGCTCACCAAGCAACAGCCCCTACGAGCAGTACTTC.

This chain uses TRBV6-5 with TRBJ2-7; tentative D call: TRBD1 (5 bases). Germline V gene data show CDR1 as MNHEY and CDR2 as SVGAGI. This CDR3 has 15 residues. Trimming left V 6 bases short and J 1 base short, with 16 bases between. The CDR3 is CASRPRAVTSYEQYF. Here the CDR3 DNA reads TGTGCCAGCAGACCCAGGGCAGTGACTTCCTACGAGCAGTACTTC.

The chain carries TRBV12-3 or TRBV12-4 and TRBJ2-5; 9 positions agree with TRBD1. The CDR3 extends over 15 amino acids. Germline trimming cut 5 bases from V and 5 bases from J; bases unmatched to any gene: 9. For the CDR3, the DNA is TGTGCCAGCAGTGCTTCGACAGGGGGTACGGAGACCCAGTACTTC. It encodes CASSASTGGTETQYF.

The chain couples TRBV14 to TRBJ1-2; D not resolved. The germline V gene encodes CDR1 SGHDN and CDR2 FVKESK. The CDR3 sequence is 16 residues long. The V end lost 0 bases, the J end lost 8 bases, and 19 bases lay between the germline ends. For the CDR3, the DNA is TGTGCCAGCAGCCAAGACAATTGGGTGAGGGCGGACGGCTACACCTTC. Protein product: CASSQDNWVRADGYTF.

J is TRBJ2-6 and V is TRBV24-1, with D hard to call. CDR3 length equals 16 residues. V was pared by 5 bases and J by 0 bases, with 10 bases between. CDR1 KGHDR and CDR2 SFDVKD come from the germline V gene. The CDR3 reads CATSVRTVSGANVLTF. CDR3 sequence (DNA): TGTGCCACCAGTGTCAGAACCGTCTCTGGGGCCAACGTCCTGACTTTC.

This chain connects TRBV28 to TRBJ2-3; perhaps TRBD2 as D (6 bases). The CDR3 covers 16 residues. The V gene's germline CDR1 is MDHEN and CDR2 SYDVKM. Trimming removed 3 bases at V and 2 bases at J, with 15 bases between. The CDR3 sequence: CASSFLGLTNTDTQYF. CDR3 in DNA: TGTGCCAGCAGTTTCCTGGGACTTACCAACACAGATACGCAGTATTTT.

This sequence joins TRBV2 and TRBJ2-5; D might be TRBD1 (6 bases). Per the germline V gene, CDR1 is SNHLY and CDR2 is FYNNEI. The CDR3 length is 12 residues. V shed 11 bases and J shed 4 bases, with 14 bases lying between them. The CDR3 coding sequence is TGTGCCGGGCAGGGGAAGCGAGAGACCCAGTACTTC. Protein product: CAGQGKRETQYF.

This chain uses TRBV25-1 with TRBJ1-2; D unresolved. Germline CDR1 is MGHDK and CDR2 is SYGVNS. V lost 0 bases, J lost 3 bases, and 8 bases lay in between. The CDR3 consists of 14 residues. This CDR3 is CASSEYNGDYGYTF. CDR3 bases: TGTGCCAGCAGTGAATATAACGGAGACTATGGCTACACCTTC.